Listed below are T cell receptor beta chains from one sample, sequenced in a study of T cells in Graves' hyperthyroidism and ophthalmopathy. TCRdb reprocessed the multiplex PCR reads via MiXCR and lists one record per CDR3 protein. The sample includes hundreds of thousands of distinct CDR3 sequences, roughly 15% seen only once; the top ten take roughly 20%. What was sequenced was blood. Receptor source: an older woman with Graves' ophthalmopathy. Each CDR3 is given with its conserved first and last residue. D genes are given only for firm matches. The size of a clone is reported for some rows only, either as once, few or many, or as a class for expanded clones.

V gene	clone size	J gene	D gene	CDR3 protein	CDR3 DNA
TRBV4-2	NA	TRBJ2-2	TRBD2	CASSQEKGGYTGELFF	TGTGCCAGCAGCCAAGAGAAGGGAGGGTACACCGGGGAGCTGTTTTTT
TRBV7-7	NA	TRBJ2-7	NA	CASSLVKWGSFRYEQYF	TGTGCTAGCAGCTTAGTTAAGTGGGGGAGTTTCAGGTACGAGCAGTACTTC
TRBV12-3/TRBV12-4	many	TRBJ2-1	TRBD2	CATGGTRRNEQFF	TGTGCCACGGGCGGGACTAGGAGGAATGAGCAGTTCTTC
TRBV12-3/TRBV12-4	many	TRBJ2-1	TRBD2	CASSLSGRANMNEQFF	TGTGCCAGCAGTTTGAGCGGGAGGGCCAATATGAATGAGCAGTTCTTC
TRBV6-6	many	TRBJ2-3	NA	CASSYGTGVPDTQYF	TGTGCCAGCAGTTACGGGACCGGGGTCCCAGATACGCAGTATTTT
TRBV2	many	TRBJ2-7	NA	CASSEAAGGAYEQYF	TGTGCCAGCAGTGAAGCGGCCGGTGGGGCCTACGAGCAGTACTTC
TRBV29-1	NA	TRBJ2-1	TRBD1	CSVWGTGTEPSYNEQFF	TGCAGCGTTTGGGGGACAGGGACGGAACCCAGCTACAATGAGCAGTTCTTC
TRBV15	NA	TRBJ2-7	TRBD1	CATSRDRDSTYEQYF	TGTGCCACCAGCAGAGATCGGGACAGCACCTACGAGCAGTACTTC
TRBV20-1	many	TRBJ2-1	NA	CSAIGGRPSYNEQFF	TGCAGTGCAATCGGAGGAAGGCCCTCCTACAATGAGCAGTTCTTC
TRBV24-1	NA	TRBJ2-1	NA	CATSDFVVGNEQFF	TGTGCCACCAGTGACTTCGTCGTGGGCAATGAGCAGTTCTTC
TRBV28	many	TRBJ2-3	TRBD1	CASSLGGWTGDTDTQYF	TGTGCCAGCAGTTTGGGGGGTTGGACAGGGGATACAGATACGCAGTATTTT
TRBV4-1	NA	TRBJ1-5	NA	CASSQEGGANQPQHF	TGCGCCAGCAGCCAAGAGGGTGGGGCTAATCAGCCCCAGCATTTT
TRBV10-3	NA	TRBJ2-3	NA	CAIRGDNTDTQYF	TGTGCCATCAGGGGGGACAACACAGATACGCAGTATTTT
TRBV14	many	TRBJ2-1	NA	CASSPQGGEQFF	TGTGCCAGCAGTCCCCAGGGAGGTGAGCAGTTCTTC